A single sample gave rise to the 2 T cell receptor beta chains below, sequenced in a study of T cells in lung cancer brain metastases. TCRdb's table, derived via immunoSEQ multiplex PCR, lists solely in-frame clones and lacks some. Seen here are fewer than 4,000 clones, about 89% observed once, and the top ten hold around 2.7%. The sample was tumor tissue from the primary lung tumor. Receptor source: a man between 65 and 85 years old with non-small cell lung cancer.

This chain connects TRBV10-3 to TRBJ2-5, with 7 bases matching TRBD1. With 8 bases clipped from V and 4 bases from J, the junction kept 7 bases outside the gene matches. Germline lookup yields CDR1 ENHRY and CDR2 SYGVKD. CDR3 length: 13 residues. The CDR3 DNA sequence: TGTGCCATCGGCCAGACAGGGAGAGAGACCCAGTACTTC. This codes for CAIGQTGRETQYF.

This sequence joins TRBV7-2 and TRBJ1-2; D gene ambiguous. The germline V gene encodes CDR1 SGHTA and CDR2 FQGNSA. This CDR3 is 14 amino acids long. Trimming left V 4 bases short and J 7 bases short, with 16 bases between. The CDR3 loop is CASSSPTEGFGYTF. The CDR3 bases are TGTGCCAGCAGCTCCCCGACGGAGGGCTTTGGCTACACCTTC.